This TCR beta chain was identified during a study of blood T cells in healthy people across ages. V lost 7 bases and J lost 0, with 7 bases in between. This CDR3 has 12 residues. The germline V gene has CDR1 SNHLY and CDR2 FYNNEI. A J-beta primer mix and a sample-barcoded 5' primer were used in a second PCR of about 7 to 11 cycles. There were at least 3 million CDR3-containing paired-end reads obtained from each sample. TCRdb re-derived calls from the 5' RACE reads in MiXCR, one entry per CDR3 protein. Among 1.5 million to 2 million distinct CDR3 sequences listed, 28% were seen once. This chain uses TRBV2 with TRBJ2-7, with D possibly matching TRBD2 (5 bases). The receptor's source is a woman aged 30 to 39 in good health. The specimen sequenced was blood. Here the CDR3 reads CASILVSYEQYF. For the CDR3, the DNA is TGTGCCAGCATACTAGTCTCCTACGAGCAGTACTTC. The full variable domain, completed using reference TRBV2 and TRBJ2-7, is EPEVTQTPSHQVTQMGQEVILRCVPISNHLYFYWYRQILGQKVEFLVSFYNNEISEKSEIFDDQFSVERPDGSNFTLKIRSTKLEDSAMYFCASILVSYEQYFGPGTRLTVT.